Following are 5 T cell receptor beta chains from one sample sequenced in a study of blood T cell repertoires in COVID-19. The data were produced by immunoSEQ multiplex PCR, yet TCRdb's version contains in-frame clones alone and is incomplete. The sample has 150,000 to 200,000 clones; 80% to 90% are singletons. The sample taken for sequencing was peripheral blood. The receptors originated from a man aged 18-30 years who had recovered from COVID-19.

In regard to this clone: The germline gene is not matched at one end of the junction; a read error may be the cause. The gene calls are TRBV7-7 and TRBJ2-5; TRBD2 agrees at 9 bases. Germline assignment: CDR1 SSHAT and CDR2 FNYEAQ (reference sequence). The CDR3 sequence is 16 residues long. For the CDR3, the DNA is TGTGCTAGCAGCTTAGGTAGCGGGAGTGCCGGGGAGACCCAGTACTTC. Protein sequence: CASSLGSGSAGETQYF.

The rearrangement links TRBV6-5 to TRBJ1-1, with D possibly matching TRBD1 (5 bases). The germline V and J ends were trimmed by 10 bases and 4 bases, with 16 bases remaining between them. In germline, CDR1 is MNHEY, CDR2 SVGAGI. The CDR3 contains 13 residues. The CDR3 DNA follows: TGTGCCACCCACCGACAGCTTACCACTGAAGCTTTCTTT. Residues: CATHRQLTTEAFF.

CDR3 amino acids: CASSQGLSPIYGYTF. The CDR3 region has the DNA TGTGCCAGCAGCCAAGGACTTTCCCCTATCTATGGCTACACCTTC. The chain has TRBV3-1 (or the pseudogene TRBV3-2) and TRBJ1-2, with D unclear. This CDR3 spans 15 amino acids. V was shortened by 1 base and J by 4 bases, with 13 bases between the two germline ends. The germline CDR1 and CDR2 sequences are LGHDT and YNNKEL (reference sequence).

The chain employs TRBV4-3 and TRBJ2-7; 14 bases match TRBD2. The CDR3 runs 16 residues. CDR1 is LGHNA, CDR2 YSLEER, per germline. The V gene end was trimmed by 0 bases and the J gene end by 6 bases; junction bases not matched to a gene: 4. CDR3 nucleotide sequence: TGCGCCAGCAGCCAAGATCCCGGACTAGCGGGAGGCGAGCAGTACTTC. Amino acid sequence: CASSQDPGLAGGEQYF.

This chain connects TRBV18 to TRBJ2-7; possibly TRBD1 for D (6 bases). Trimming pared 5 bases from V and 5 bases from J, leaving 22 bases between. This CDR3 contains 16 residues. The germline V gene encodes CDR1 KGHSH and CDR2 LQKENI. The CDR3 region is CASSAILGQMGNEQYF. CDR3 coding DNA: TGTGCCAGCTCAGCAATACTCGGACAGATGGGAAACGAGCAGTACTTC.